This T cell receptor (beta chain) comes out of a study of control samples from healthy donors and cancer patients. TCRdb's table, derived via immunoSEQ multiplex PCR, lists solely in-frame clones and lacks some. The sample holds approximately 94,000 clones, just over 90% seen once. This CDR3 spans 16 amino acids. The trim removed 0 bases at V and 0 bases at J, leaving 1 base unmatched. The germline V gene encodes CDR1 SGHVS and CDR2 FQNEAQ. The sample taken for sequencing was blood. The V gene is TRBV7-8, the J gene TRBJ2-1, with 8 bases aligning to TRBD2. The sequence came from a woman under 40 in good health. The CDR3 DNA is TGTGCCAGCAGCTTAGCAGCGGGAGTCTCCTACAATGAGCAGTTCTTC. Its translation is CASSLAAGVSYNEQFF.